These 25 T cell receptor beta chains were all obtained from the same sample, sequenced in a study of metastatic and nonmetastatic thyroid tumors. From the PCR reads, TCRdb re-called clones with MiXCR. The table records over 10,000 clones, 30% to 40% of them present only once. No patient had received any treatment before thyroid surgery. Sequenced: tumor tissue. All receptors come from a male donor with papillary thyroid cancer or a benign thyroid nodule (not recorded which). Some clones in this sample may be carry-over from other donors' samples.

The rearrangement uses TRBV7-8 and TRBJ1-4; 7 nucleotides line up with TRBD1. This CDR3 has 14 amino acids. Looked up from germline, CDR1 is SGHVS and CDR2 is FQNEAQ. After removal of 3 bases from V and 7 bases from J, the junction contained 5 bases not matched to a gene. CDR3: CASSFSTGSEKLFF. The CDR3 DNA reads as TGTGCCAGCAGCTTTTCGACAGGGAGTGAAAAACTGTTTTTT. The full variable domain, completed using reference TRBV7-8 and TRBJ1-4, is GAGVSQSPRYKVAKRGQDVALRCDPISGHVSLFWYQQALGQGPEFLTYFQNEAQLDKSGLPSDRFFAERPEGSVSTLKIQRTQQEDSAVYLCASSFSTGSEKLFFGSGTQLSVL.

The CDR3: CATSREMGRMNTEAFF. CDR3 in DNA: TGTGCCACCAGCAGAGAGATGGGCCGGATGAACACTGAAGCTTTCTTT. The chain carries TRBV15 and TRBJ1-1; D gene unclear. The CDR3 covers 16 residues. Germline assignment: CDR1 LNHNV and CDR2 YYDKDF (reference sequence). V gave up 0 bases and J gave up 0 bases, with 11 bases separating them.

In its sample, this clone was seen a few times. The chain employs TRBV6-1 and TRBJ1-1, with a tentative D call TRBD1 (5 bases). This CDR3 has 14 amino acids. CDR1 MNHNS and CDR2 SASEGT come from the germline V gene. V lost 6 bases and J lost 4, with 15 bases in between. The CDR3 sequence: CASSATLRGTEAFF. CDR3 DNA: TGTGCCAGCAGCGCGACATTAAGGGGCACTGAAGCTTTCTTT.

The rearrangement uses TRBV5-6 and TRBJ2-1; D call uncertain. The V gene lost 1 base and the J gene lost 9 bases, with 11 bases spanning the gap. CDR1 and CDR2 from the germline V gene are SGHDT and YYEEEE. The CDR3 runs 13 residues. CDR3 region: CASSLNYLGEQFF. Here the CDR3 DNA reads TGTGCCAGCAGCTTGAACTACCTCGGTGAGCAGTTCTTC.

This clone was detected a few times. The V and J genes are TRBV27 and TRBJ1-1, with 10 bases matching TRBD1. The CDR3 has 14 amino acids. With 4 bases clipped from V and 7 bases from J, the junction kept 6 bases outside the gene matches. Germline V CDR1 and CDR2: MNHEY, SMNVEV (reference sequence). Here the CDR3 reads CASSSADRGHEAFF. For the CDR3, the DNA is TGTGCCAGCAGTTCCGCAGACAGGGGGCATGAAGCTTTCTTT.

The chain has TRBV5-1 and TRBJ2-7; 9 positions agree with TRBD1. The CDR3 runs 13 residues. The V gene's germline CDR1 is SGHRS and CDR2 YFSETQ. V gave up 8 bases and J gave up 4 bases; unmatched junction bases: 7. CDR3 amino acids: CASRGTGIYEQYF. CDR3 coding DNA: TGCGCCAGTAGAGGGACAGGGATATACGAGCAGTACTTC.

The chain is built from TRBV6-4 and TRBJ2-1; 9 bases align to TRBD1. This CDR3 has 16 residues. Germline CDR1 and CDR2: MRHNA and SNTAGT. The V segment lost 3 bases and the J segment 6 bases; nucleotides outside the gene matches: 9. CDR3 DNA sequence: TGTGCCAGCAGTGATCGGCCGGGACAGGGACCCAATGAGCAGTTCTTC. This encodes CASSDRPGQGPNEQFF.

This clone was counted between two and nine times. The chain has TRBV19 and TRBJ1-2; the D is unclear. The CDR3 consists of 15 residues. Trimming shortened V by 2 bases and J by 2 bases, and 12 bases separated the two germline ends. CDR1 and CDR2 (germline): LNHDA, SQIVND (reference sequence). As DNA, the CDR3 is TGTGCCAGTAGTATACCGCAGGAGATCAACTATGGCTACACCTTC. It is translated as CASSIPQEINYGYTF.

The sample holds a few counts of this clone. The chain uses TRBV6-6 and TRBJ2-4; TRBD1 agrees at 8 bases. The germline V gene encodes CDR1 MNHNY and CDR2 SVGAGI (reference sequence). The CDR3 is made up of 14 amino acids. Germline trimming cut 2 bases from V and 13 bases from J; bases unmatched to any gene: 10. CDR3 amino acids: CASSYAGGGIRQYF. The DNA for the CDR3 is TGTGCCAGCAGTTACGCAGGGGGCGGGATTCGACAGTACTTC.

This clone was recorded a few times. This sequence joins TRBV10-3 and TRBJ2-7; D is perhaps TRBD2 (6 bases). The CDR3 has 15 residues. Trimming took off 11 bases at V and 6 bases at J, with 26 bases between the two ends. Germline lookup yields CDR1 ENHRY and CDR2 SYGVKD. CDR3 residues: CAARSARELEGEQYF. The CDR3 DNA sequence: TGTGCCGCGAGGTCAGCCCGGGAGCTTGAGGGCGAGCAGTACTTC.

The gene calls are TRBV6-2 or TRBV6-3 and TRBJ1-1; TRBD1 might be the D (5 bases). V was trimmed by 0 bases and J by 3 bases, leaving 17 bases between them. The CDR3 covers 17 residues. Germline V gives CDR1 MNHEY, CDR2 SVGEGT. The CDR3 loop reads CASSYSQGRNQDTEAFF. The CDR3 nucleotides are TGTGCCAGCAGTTACTCGCAGGGTAGGAATCAGGACACTGAAGCTTTCTTT.

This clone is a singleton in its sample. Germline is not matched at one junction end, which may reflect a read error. The CDR3 loop reads CSGGTDRVADTQYF. The CDR3 region has the DNA TGCAGTGGGGGAACCGACAGGGTGGCAGATACGCAATATTTT. This chain links TRBV20-1 with TRBJ2-3; 7 bases are a match to TRBD1. Germline V gene data show CDR1 as DFQATT and CDR2 as SNEGSKA (reference sequence). The CDR3 contains 14 residues.

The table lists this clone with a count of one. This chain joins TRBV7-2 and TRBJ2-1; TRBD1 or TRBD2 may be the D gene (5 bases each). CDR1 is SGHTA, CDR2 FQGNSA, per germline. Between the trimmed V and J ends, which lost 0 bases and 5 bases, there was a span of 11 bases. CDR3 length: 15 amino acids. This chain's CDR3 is CASSLAGDSDNEQFF. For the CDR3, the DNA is TGTGCCAGCAGCTTAGCGGGAGACAGCGACAATGAGCAGTTCTTC.

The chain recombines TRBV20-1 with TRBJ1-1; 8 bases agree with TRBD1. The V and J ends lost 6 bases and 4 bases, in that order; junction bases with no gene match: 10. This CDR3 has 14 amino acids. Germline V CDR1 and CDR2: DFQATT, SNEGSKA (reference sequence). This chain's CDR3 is CSAPPQDRVTEAFF. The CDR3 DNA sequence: TGCAGTGCCCCCCCTCAGGACAGGGTCACTGAAGCTTTCTTT.

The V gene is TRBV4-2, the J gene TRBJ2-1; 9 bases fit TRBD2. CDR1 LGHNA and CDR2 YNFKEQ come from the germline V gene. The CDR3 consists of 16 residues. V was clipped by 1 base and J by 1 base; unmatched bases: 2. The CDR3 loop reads CASSQVAGVSYNEQFF. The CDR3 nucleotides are TGTGCCAGCAGCCAAGTAGCGGGGGTTTCCTACAATGAGCAGTTCTTC.

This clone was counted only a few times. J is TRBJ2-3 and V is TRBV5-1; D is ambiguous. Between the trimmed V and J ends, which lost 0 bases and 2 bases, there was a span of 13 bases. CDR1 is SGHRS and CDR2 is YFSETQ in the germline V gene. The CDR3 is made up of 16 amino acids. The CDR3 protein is CASSLDGDRATDTQYF. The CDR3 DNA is TGCGCCAGCAGCTTGGACGGAGATAGGGCCACAGATACGCAGTATTTT.

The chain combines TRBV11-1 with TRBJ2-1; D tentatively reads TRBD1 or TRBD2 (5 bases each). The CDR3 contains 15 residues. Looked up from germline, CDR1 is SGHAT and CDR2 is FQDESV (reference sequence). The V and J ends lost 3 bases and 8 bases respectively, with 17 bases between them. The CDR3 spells CASSFGGLDGDEQFF. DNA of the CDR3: TGTGCCAGCAGCTTTGGGGGATTAGACGGTGATGAGCAGTTCTTC. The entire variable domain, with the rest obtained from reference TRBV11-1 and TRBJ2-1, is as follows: EAEVAQSPRYKITEKSQAVAFWCDPISGHATLYWYRQILGQGPELLVQFQDESVVDDSQLPKDRFSAERLKGVDSTLKIQPAELGDSAMYLCASSFGGLDGDEQFFGPGTRLTVL.

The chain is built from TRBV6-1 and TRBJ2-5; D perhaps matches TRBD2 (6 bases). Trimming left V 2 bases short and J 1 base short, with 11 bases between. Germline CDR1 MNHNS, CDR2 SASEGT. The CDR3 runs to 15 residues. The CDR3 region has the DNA TGTGCCAGCAGTGAACTCGCGGGGAGCCAAGAGACCCAGTACTTC. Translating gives CASSELAGSQETQYF.

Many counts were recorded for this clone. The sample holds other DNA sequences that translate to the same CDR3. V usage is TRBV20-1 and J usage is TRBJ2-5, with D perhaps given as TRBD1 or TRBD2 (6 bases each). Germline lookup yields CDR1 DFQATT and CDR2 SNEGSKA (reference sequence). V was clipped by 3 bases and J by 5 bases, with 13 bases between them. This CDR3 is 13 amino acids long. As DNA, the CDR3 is TGCAGTGCTAGGGGGGCGGGGAGGGAGACCCAGTACTTC. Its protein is CSARGAGRETQYF.

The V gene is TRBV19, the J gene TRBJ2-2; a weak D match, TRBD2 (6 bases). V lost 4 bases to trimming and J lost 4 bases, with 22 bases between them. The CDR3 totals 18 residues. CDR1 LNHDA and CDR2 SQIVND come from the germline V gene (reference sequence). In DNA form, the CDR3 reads TGTGCCAGTAGTACTCATACGACTAGAGCCTATGGCACCGGGGAGCTGTTTTTT. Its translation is CASSTHTTRAYGTGELFF.

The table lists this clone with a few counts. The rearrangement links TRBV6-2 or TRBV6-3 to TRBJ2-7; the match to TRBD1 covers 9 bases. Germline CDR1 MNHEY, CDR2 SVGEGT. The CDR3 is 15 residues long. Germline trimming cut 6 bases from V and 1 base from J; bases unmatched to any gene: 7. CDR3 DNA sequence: TGTGCCAGCAGCCATGACAGGGGGAGATCCTACGAGCAGTACTTC. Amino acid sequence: CASSHDRGRSYEQYF.

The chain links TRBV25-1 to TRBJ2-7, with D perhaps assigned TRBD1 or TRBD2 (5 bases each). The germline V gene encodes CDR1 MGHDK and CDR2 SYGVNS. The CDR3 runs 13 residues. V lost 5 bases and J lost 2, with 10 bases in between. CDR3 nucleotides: TGTGCCAGCAGTCTAGAGGGGCCCTACGAGCAGTACTTC. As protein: CASSLEGPYEQYF.

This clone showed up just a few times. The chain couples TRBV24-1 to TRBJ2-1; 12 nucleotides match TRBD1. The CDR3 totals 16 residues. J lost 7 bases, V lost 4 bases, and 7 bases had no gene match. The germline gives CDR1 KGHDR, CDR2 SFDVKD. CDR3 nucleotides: TGTGCCACCAGTGACCCCGGGACAGGGGGCGTGAATGAGCAGTTCTTC. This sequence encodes CATSDPGTGGVNEQFF.

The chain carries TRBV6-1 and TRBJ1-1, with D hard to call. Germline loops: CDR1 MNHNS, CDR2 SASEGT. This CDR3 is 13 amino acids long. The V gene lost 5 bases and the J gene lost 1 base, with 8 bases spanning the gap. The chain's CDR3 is CASSQVWNTEAFF. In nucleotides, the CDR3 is TGTGCCAGCAGTCAGGTATGGAACACTGAAGCTTTCTTT.

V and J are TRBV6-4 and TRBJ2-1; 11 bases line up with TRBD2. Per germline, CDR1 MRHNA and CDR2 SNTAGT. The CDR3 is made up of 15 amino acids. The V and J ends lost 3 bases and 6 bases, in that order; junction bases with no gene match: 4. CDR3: CASSELAGGPNEQFF. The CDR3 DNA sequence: TGTGCCAGCAGTGAATTAGCGGGAGGGCCCAATGAGCAGTTCTTC.